Below are 22 T cell receptor beta chains sequenced from a single sample in a study of cytomegalovirus exposure and HLA in healthy donors. Researchers ran the PCR with 60 Vbeta and 13 Jbeta primers. Profiling relied on immunoSEQ multiplex PCR, and the TCRdb table lists in-frame clones only, not all of them. The sample has roughly 90,000 clones, approximately 69% seen once. Material for sequencing was PBMCs. These receptors were obtained from a man aged 25 to 45 in good health and CMV-seropositive.

CDR3 sequence (DNA): TGCGCCAGCAGCTTGGAAGGGGTAGGCAATCAGCCCCAGCATTTT. It specifies CASSLEGVGNQPQHF. The rearrangement joins TRBV5-1 to TRBJ1-5; D perhaps matches TRBD1 (5 bases). The CDR3 runs 15 residues. V gave up 0 bases and J gave up 2 bases, with 9 bases separating them. Germline V gives CDR1 SGHRS, CDR2 YFSETQ.

The rearrangement links TRBV7-9 to TRBJ2-7; 10 bases agree with TRBD1. Germline trimming cut 3 bases from V and 4 bases from J; bases unmatched to any gene: 3. This CDR3 spans 14 amino acids. The V gene's germline CDR1 is SEHNR and CDR2 FQNEAQ (reference sequence). This CDR3 is CASSLTGGLYEQYF. CDR3 bases: TGTGCCAGCAGCTTGACAGGGGGCTTATACGAGCAGTACTTC.

The chain recombines TRBV6-5 with TRBJ1-2; D not resolved. From germline, CDR1 is MNHEY and CDR2 SVGAGI. Trimming stripped 2 bases from V and 9 bases from J, with 19 bases between. CDR3 length: 15 residues. CDR3 bases: TGTGCCAGCAGTTACGGCGGCACGGGAGGAGAGCGCTACACCTTC. This encodes CASSYGGTGGERYTF.

The V and J genes are TRBV7-2 and TRBJ1-2; D is unclear. V gave up 1 base and J gave up 5 bases, with 8 bases separating them. This CDR3 is built from 13 residues. Looked up from germline, CDR1 is SGHTA and CDR2 is FQGNSA. CDR3 sequence: CASSLVGRYGYTF. In DNA form, the CDR3 reads TGTGCCAGCAGCTTAGTAGGGAGGTATGGCTACACCTTC.

The CDR3 here is CASSLEVSGGADTQYF. DNA of the CDR3: TGCGCCAGCAGCTTGGAGGTTAGCGGGGGGGCAGATACGCAGTATTTT. The chain links TRBV5-1 to TRBJ2-3; 11 bases fit TRBD2. V shed 0 bases and J 4 bases; nucleotides not matched to a gene: 4. CDR1 and CDR2 from the germline V gene are SGHRS and YFSETQ. The CDR3 spans 16 residues.

The chain joins TRBV15 to TRBJ2-7, with D possibly TRBD2 on 5 matching bases. Per germline, CDR1 LNHNV and CDR2 YYDKDF (reference sequence). The CDR3 consists of 13 residues. The V and J ends lost 5 bases and 4 bases respectively, with 12 bases between them. CDR3 sequence (DNA): TGTGCCACCAGCCTAGCCAGCGGTTACGAGCAGTACTTC. Its translation: CATSLASGYEQYF. The full variable domain, with the rest looked up from reference TRBV15 and TRBJ2-7, is DAMVIQNPRYQVTQFGKPVTLSCSQTLNHNVMYWYQQKSSQAPKLLFHYYDKDFNNEADTPDNFQSRRPNTSFCFLDIRSPGLGDTAMYLCATSLASGYEQYFGPGTRLTVT.

V and J are TRBV6-7 and TRBJ2-2; TRBD2 is a possible D gene (6 bases). TRBV6-7 carries the ORF label, with uncertain function. This CDR3 has 16 residues. Trimming took off 2 bases at V and 6 bases at J, with 16 bases between the two ends. CDR3: CASSYNPLLAAGELFF. CDR3 DNA: TGTGCCAGCAGTTACAACCCCCTATTAGCGGCCGGGGAGCTGTTTTTT.

This clone has just a few counts. V gene TRBV7-3 combines with J gene TRBJ2-7; 8 nucleotides match TRBD1. From germline, CDR1 is SGHTA and CDR2 FQGTGA. CDR3 length: 15 amino acids. J lost 5 bases, V lost 0 bases, and 6 bases had no gene match. CDR3 DNA: TGTGCCAGCAGCTTAACAGGAGACAGGGGTCACGAGCAGTACTTC. It translates to CASSLTGDRGHEQYF.

On this clone: Germline is not matched at one junction end, which may reflect a read error. At the DNA level, this CDR3 is encoded by other sequences in the same sample as well. The rearrangement joins TRBV7-7 to TRBJ2-2; TRBD1 matches 7 bases. This CDR3 contains 15 residues. Germline V lookup: CDR1 SSHAT, CDR2 FNYEAQ (reference sequence). The CDR3 nucleotides are TGTGCTAGCAGCTTAGTAGGGGGCGACACCGGGGAGCTGTTTTTT. Protein sequence: CASSLVGGDTGELFF.

This clone came up a few times. The chain combines TRBV5-1 with TRBJ1-1; D uncertain. V was trimmed by 0 bases and J by 7 bases, leaving 13 bases between them. Germline-derived CDR1 and CDR2 are SGHRS and YFSETQ. This CDR3 contains 14 residues. Written as DNA, the CDR3 is TGCGCCAGCAGCTTGGCCGGAGGGTTCGGTGAAGCTTTCTTT. Its protein is CASSLAGGFGEAFF.

This clone was counted a few times. The gene calls are TRBV7-2 and TRBJ2-5; the D gene is possibly TRBD2 (6 bases). Trimming left V 7 bases short and J 2 bases short, with 17 bases between. Germline V gene lookup returns CDR1 SGHTA and CDR2 FQGNSA. There are 15 residues in the CDR3. This CDR3 is CASTLEAGGQETQYF. The DNA of the CDR3 is TGTGCCAGCACCCTAGAGGCCGGGGGACAAGAGACCCAGTACTTC.

The V gene is TRBV6-6, the J gene TRBJ1-5, with D uncertain. The CDR3 is 15 amino acids. Germline V gene sequence: CDR1 MNHNY, CDR2 SVGAGI (reference sequence). The V gene lost 2 bases and the J gene lost 4 bases, with 12 bases spanning the gap. The CDR3 loop reads CASSYEGYSNQPQHF. CDR3 in DNA: TGTGCCAGCAGTTACGAGGGTTATAGTAATCAGCCCCAGCATTTT.

V is TRBV7-2 and J is TRBJ2-7, with 7 bases identical to TRBD1. The CDR3 spans 13 residues. Germline CDR1 reads SGHTA; CDR2 reads FQGNSA. V lost 3 bases, J lost 10 bases, and 9 bases stayed unmatched. For the CDR3, the DNA is TGTGCCAGCAGCTTCACTACGGGACAGACTCAGTACTTC. Protein sequence: CASSFTTGQTQYF. Using reference TRBV7-2 and TRBJ2-7 for the parts outside the CDR3, the full variable domain is GAGVSQSPSNKVTEKGKDVELRCDPISGHTALYWYRQSLGQGLEFLIYFQGNSAPDKSGLPSDRFSAERTGGSVSTLTIQRTQQEDSAVYLCASSFTTGQTQYFGPGTRLTVT.

The chain has TRBV14 and TRBJ1-1, with 8 bases matching TRBD1. CDR1 is SGHDN and CDR2 is FVKESK in the germline V gene. V lost 2 bases and J lost 7; bases outside the gene matches: 9. This CDR3 has 15 residues. CDR3 in amino acids: CASSQITGGWGEAFF. The CDR3, as DNA: TGTGCCAGCAGCCAAATTACAGGGGGATGGGGTGAAGCTTTCTTT.

This clone has only one observation. CDR3 in DNA: TGTGCCAGCAGCGCCGGGACAGGGGGCGCGACCGGGGAGCTGTTTTTT. It yields the protein CASSAGTGGATGELFF. The chain couples TRBV9 to TRBJ2-2, with 12 bases fitting TRBD1. CDR1 is SGDLS, CDR2 YYNGEE, per germline. Unmatched junction bases numbered 5, after V lost 3 bases and J lost 5 bases. This CDR3 region has 16 residues. The variable domain in full, completed from reference TRBV9 and TRBJ2-2, reads DSGVTQTPKHLITATGQRVTLRCSPRSGDLSVYWYQQSLDQGLQFLIQYYNGEERAKGNILERFSAQQFPDLHSELNLSSLELGDSALYFCASSAGTGGATGELFFGEGSRLTVL.

The J gene is TRBJ2-7, the V gene TRBV2; 8 bases line up with TRBD1. Germline lookup yields CDR1 SNHLY and CDR2 FYNNEI. The CDR3 sequence is 12 residues long. The ends lost 7 bases at V and 6 bases at J; junction bases unmatched: 5. The CDR3 sequence: CASKDRDREQYF. Here the CDR3 DNA reads TGTGCCAGCAAGGACAGGGACCGCGAGCAGTACTTC. Combining the CDR3 with reference TRBV2 and TRBJ2-7 gives the whole variable domain EPEVTQTPSHQVTQMGQEVILRCVPISNHLYFYWYRQILGQKVEFLVSFYNNEISEKSEIFDDQFSVERPDGSNFTLKIRSTKLEDSAMYFCASKDRDREQYFGPGTRLTVT.

V is TRBV10-3 and J is TRBJ2-1; TRBD2 agrees at 7 bases. V shed 0 bases and J 4 bases; nucleotides not matched to a gene: 3. This CDR3 contains 15 residues. The germline V gene encodes CDR1 ENHRY and CDR2 SYGVKD. Here the CDR3 DNA reads TGTGCCATCAGTGAGTCGCGGGAGAGTTACAATGAGCAGTTCTTC. Translated: CAISESRESYNEQFF.

Only a few counts were recorded for this clone. The genes are TRBV4-1 and TRBJ1-3, with 8 bases lining up with TRBD1. CDR3 length equals 15 residues. J was trimmed by 7 bases and V by 3 bases; bases with no gene match: 8. Germline V gene data show CDR1 as MGHRA and CDR2 as YSYEKL. DNA of the CDR3: TGCGCCAGCAGCCAGCCAAGGACAGGGAATAACACCATATATTTT. This sequence encodes CASSQPRTGNNTIYF.

V gene TRBV7-9 combines with J gene TRBJ2-1; D may be TRBD1 (5 bases). Per the germline V gene, CDR1 is SEHNR and CDR2 is FQNEAQ (reference sequence). The CDR3 contains 16 residues. The V and J ends lost 1 base and 5 bases respectively, with 15 bases between them. The CDR3: CASSLGLRDVDNEQFF. In nucleotides, the CDR3 is TGTGCCAGCAGCTTAGGTCTCAGGGATGTTGACAATGAGCAGTTCTTC.

The gene calls are TRBV6-5 and TRBJ1-1, with a tentative D call TRBD1 (5 bases). The V end lost 6 bases, the J end lost 1 base, and 12 bases lay between the germline ends. Per germline, CDR1 MNHEY and CDR2 SVGAGI. The CDR3 contains 14 residues. The CDR3 DNA is TGTGCCAGCAGCGAACAGGCGGAGAACACTGAAGCTTTCTTT. Encoded protein: CASSEQAENTEAFF.

This clone was recorded at least ten times. The chain uses TRBV30 and TRBJ2-2; D is ambiguous. Per the germline V gene, CDR1 is GTSNPN and CDR2 is SVGIG (reference sequence). Trimming removed 4 bases from V and 0 bases from J, with 9 bases in between. CDR3 size: 14 residues. CDR3 sequence: CAWTRLANTGELFF. In DNA, the CDR3 is TGTGCCTGGACGCGGCTAGCGAACACCGGGGAGCTGTTTTTT. Drawing the rest from reference TRBV30 and TRBJ2-2, the complete variable domain is SQTIHQWPATLVQPVGSPLSLECTVEGTSNPNLYWYRQAAGRGLQLLFYSVGIGQISSEVPQNLSASRPQDRQFILSSKKLLLSDSGFYLCAWTRLANTGELFFGEGSRLTVL.

The CDR3, as DNA: TGTGCCAGGACCAGACAGGACTCTCAGCCCCAGCATTTT. It specifies CARTRQDSQPQHF. The chain combines TRBV5-3 with TRBJ1-5; D perhaps matches TRBD1 (6 bases). TRBV5-3 is identified as an open reading frame with a role that is uncertain. The V and J ends lost 8 bases and 6 bases respectively, with 15 bases between them. CDR3 size: 13 residues.